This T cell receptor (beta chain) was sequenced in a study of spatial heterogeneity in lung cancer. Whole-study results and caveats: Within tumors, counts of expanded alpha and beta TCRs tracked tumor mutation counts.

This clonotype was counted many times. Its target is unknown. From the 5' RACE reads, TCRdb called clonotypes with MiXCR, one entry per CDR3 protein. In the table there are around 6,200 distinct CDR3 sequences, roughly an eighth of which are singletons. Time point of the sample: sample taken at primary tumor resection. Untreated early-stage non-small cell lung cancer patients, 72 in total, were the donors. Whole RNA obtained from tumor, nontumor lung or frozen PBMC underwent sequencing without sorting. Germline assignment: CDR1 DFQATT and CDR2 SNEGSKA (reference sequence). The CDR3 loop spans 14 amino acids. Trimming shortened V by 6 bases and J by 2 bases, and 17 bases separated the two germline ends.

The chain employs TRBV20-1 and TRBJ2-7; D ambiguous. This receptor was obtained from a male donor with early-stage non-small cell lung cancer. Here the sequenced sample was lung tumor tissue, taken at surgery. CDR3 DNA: TGCAGTGCCTCCCGAAGTTCCCTAACCTACGAGCAGTACTTC. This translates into CSASRSSLTYEQYF.